This T cell receptor (beta chain) is from a study of early T cells in non-severe SARS-CoV-2 infection. For the study at large: Sequencing was performed on bulk RNA from unsorted whole blood, leaving chains unpaired.

CDR3 size: 13 residues. Germline V lookup: CDR1 GTSNPN, CDR2 SVGIG (reference sequence). With 2 bases removed from V and 0 bases from J, the gap between germline ends came to 5 bases. This clonotype was counted ten times or more. TCRdb independently ran MiXCR on the 5' RACE reads; one entry per CDR3 protein. The repertoire has 25,000 to 35,000 distinct CDR3 sequences, 3% to 5% of them found once; the top ten carry 7% to 10%. Specimen: whole blood. The V gene is TRBV30, the J gene TRBJ1-5, with D unresolved. This clonotype was sampled from an adult who was a healthcare worker with PCR-confirmed SARS-CoV-2 infection or an uninfected control (not recorded which). This CDR3 reads CAWSTTSNQPQHF. In DNA, the CDR3 is TGTGCCTGGAGTACGACTAGCAATCAGCCCCAGCATTTT. The variable domain in full, with the rest retrieved from reference TRBV30 and TRBJ1-5, is SQTIHQWPATLVQPVGSPLSLECTVEGTSNPNLYWYRQAAGRGLQLLFYSVGIGQISSEVPQNLSASRPQDRQFILSSKKLLLSDSGFYLCAWSTTSNQPQHFGDGTRLSIL.